The rows below give T cell receptor beta chains drawn from one sample of a study of CD8+ T cells in alopecia areata. Profiling relied on immunoSEQ multiplex PCR, and the TCRdb table lists in-frame clones only, not all of them. The sample lists around 200,000 clones, about three fifths occurring once. The sample here was CD4+ T cells sorted from blood, taken at week 4, from a patient treated with tofacitinib. All receptors derive from a human donor with alopecia areata. CDR3s include the opening cysteine and the closing phenylalanine or tryptophan. Expanded clones are given a class, and other clones once, few, many or no size at all.

TRBV5-1	15	.	CASSPGASNIRLQYF
TRBV5-1	16	few	CASSFMGLANSDTQYF
TRBV6-5	14	.	CASTATGGNQPQHF
TRBV6-1	14	.	CASTSRGGSYEQYF
TRBV15	16	.	CATSTPDRTSGNTIYF
TRBV4-3	16	few	CASSQGYTVAEEKLFF
TRBV7-9	12	few	CASNWWNTEAFF
TRBV6-1	16	once	CASSEAGTGGNYEQYF
TRBV28	14	.	CASSFSGAQETQYF
TRBV2	13	.	CAITLAGAYEQYF
TRBV5-1	12	.	CASRTNGETQYF
TRBV7-9	16	.	CASSHYPRTEDYGYTF
TRBV7-9	15	.	CASSLARGGADTQYF
TRBV11-2	15	few	CASSLMGSSYNEQFF
TRBV5-4	15	.	CASSSGQMNTGELFF
TRBV5-1	15	few	CASSLDASGQETQYF
TRBV7-9	15	.	CASSFPGLGKNIQYF
TRBV7-9	14	few	CASSLRTGNEKLFF
TRBV30	12	.	CAWSVSGNTIYF
TRBV29-1	15	few	CSVAPRGSSTDTQYF
TRBV4-3	11	.	CASSLLGEQFF
TRBV7-2	14	many	CASSPRTSVHEQYF
TRBV5-1	15	few	CATRGGTLAPNEQFF
TRBV29-1	12	.	CSVDFGQETQYF
TRBV18	15	.	CASSPPGQGTDTQYF
TRBV2	13	once	CASSERGRGGYTF
TRBV19	14	.	CASRTGGTDQPQHF
TRBV27	13	.	CASRTGTGRGYTF
TRBV29-1	13	few	CSVGGTTNYGYTF
TRBV30	12	once	CAWSVQNYGYTF